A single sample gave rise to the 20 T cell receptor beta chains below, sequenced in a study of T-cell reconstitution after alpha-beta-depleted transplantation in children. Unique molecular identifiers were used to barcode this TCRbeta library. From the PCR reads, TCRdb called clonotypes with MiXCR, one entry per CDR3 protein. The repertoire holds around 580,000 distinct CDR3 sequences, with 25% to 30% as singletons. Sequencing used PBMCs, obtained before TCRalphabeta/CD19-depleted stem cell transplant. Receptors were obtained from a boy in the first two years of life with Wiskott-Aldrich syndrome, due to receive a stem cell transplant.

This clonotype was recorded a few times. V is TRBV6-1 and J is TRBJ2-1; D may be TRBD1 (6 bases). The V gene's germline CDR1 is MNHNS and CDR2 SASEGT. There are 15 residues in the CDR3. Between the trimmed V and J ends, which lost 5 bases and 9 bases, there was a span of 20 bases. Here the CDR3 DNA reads TGTGCCAGCAGTCTCAGGGGTCTTTCGGTGAGTGAGCAGTTCTTC. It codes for CASSLRGLSVSEQFF.

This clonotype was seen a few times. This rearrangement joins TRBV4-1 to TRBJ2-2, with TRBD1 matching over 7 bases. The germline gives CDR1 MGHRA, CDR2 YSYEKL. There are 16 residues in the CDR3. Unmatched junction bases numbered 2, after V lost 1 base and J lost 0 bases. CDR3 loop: CASSQATGANTGELFF. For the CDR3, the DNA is TGCGCCAGCAGCCAAGCAACAGGGGCGAACACCGGGGAGCTGTTTTTT.

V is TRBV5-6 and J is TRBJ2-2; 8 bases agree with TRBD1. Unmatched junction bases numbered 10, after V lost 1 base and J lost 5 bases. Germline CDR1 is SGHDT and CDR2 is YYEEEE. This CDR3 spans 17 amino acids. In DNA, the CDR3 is TGTGCCAGCAGCTTGTTAGGACAGGGCGCCCTTACCGGGGAGCTGTTTTTT. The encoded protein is CASSLLGQGALTGELFF.

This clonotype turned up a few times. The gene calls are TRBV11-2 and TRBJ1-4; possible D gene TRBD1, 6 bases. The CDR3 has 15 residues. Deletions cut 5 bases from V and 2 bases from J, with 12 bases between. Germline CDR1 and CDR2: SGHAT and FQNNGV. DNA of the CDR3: TGTGCCAGCAGCCCCCGGGGGCTTACTAATGAAAAACTGTTTTTT. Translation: CASSPRGLTNEKLFF.

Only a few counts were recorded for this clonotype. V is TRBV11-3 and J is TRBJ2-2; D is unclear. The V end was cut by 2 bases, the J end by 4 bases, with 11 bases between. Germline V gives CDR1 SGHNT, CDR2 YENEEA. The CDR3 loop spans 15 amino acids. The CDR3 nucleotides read TGTGCCAGCAGCTTACTTTCAGCGACCACCGGGGAGCTGTTTTTT. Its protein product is CASSLLSATTGELFF.

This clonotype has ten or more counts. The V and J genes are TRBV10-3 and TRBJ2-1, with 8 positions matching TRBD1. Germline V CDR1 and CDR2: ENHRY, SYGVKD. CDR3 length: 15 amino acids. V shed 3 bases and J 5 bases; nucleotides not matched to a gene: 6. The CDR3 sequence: CAISERTGPNNEQFF. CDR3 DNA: TGTGCCATCAGTGAACGGACAGGGCCTAACAATGAGCAGTTCTTC.

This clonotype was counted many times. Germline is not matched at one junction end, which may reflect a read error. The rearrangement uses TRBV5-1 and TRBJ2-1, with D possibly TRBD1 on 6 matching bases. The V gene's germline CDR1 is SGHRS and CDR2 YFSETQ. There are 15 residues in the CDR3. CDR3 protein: CASSLGQSSYNEQFF. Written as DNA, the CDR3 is TGTGCCAGCAGCTTAGGACAGAGCTCCTACAATGAGCAGTTCTTC.

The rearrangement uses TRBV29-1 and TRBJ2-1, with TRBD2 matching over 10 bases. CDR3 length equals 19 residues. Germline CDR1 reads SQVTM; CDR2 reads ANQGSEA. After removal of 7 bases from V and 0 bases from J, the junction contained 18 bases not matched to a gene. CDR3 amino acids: CSALSLGSSGSSSYNEQFF. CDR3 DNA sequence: TGCAGCGCTCTGTCCCTCGGTTCTAGCGGGAGTAGCTCCTACAATGAGCAGTTCTTC.

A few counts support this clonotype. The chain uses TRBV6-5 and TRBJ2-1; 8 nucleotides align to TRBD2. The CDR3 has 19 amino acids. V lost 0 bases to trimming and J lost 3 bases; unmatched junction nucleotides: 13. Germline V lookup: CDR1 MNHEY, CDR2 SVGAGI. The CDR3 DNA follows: TGTGCCAGCAGTTACTCGACGCCAGGACTAGCTGCCCTCTACAATGAGCAGTTCTTC. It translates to CASSYSTPGLAALYNEQFF.

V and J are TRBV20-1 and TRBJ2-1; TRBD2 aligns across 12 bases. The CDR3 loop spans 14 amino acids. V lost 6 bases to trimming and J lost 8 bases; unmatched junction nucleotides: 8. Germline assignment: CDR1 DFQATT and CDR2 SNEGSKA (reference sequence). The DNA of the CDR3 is TGCAGTGCGACAGGACTAGCGGGAACTCATGAGCAGTTCTTC. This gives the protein CSATGLAGTHEQFF.

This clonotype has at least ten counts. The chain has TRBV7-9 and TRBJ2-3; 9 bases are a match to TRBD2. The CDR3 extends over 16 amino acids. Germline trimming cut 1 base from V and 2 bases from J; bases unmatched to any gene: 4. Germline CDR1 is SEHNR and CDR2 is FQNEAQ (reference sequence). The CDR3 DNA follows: TGTGCCAGCAGCTTAGACCGGACTAGCGACACAGATACGCAGTATTTT. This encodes CASSLDRTSDTDTQYF.

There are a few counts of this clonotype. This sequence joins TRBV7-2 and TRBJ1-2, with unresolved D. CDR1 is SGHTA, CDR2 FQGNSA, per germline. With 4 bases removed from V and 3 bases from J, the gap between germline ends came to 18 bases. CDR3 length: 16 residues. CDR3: CASSSLMPDEYYGYTF. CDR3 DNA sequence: TGTGCCAGCAGCTCTCTGATGCCCGACGAATACTATGGCTACACCTTC.

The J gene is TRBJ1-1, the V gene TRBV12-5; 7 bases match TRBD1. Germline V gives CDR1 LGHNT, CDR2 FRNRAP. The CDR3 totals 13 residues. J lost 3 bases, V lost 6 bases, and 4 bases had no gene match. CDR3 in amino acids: CASGRQGYTEAFF. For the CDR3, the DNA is TGTGCTAGTGGGCGACAGGGTTACACTGAAGCTTTCTTT. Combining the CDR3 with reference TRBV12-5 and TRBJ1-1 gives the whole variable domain DARVTQTPRHKVTEMGQEVTMRCQPILGHNTVFWYRQTMMQGLELLAYFRNRAPLDDSGMPKDRFSAEMPDATLATLKIQPSEPRDSAVYFCASGRQGYTEAFFGQGTRLTVV.

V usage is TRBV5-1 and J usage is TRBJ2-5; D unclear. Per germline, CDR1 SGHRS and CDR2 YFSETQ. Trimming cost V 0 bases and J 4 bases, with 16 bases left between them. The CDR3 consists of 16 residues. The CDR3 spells CASSLEGSLALETQYF. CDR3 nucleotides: TGCGCCAGCAGCTTGGAAGGATCCTTGGCATTAGAGACCCAGTACTTC. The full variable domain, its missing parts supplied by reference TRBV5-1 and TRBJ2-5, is KAGVTQTPRYLIKTRGQQVTLSCSPISGHRSVSWYQQTPGQGLQFLFEYFSETQRNKGNFPGRFSGRQFSNSRSEMNVSTLELGDSALYLCASSLEGSLALETQYFGPGTRLLVL.

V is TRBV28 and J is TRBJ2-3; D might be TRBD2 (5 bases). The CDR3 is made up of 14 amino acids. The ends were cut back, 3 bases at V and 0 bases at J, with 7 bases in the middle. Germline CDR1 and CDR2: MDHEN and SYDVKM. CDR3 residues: CASSFQRSTDTQYF. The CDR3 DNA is TGTGCCAGCAGTTTCCAGCGGAGCACAGATACGCAGTATTTT. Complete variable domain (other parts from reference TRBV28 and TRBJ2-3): DVKVTQSSRYLVKRTGEKVFLECVQDMDHENMFWYRQDPGLGLRLIYFSYDVKMKEKGDIPEGYSVSREKKERFSLILESASTNQTSMYLCASSFQRSTDTQYFGPGTRLTVL.

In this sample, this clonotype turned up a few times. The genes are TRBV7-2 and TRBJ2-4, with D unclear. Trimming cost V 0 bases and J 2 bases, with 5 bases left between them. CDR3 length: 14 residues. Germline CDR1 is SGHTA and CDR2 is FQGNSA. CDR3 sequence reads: CASSLAWTKNIQYF. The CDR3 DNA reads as TGTGCCAGCAGCTTAGCGTGGACCAAAAACATTCAGTACTTC. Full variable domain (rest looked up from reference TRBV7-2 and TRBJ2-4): GAGVSQSPSNKVTEKGKDVELRCDPISGHTALYWYRQSLGQGLEFLIYFQGNSAPDKSGLPSDRFSAERTGGSVSTLTIQRTQQEDSAVYLCASSLAWTKNIQYFGAGTRLSVL.

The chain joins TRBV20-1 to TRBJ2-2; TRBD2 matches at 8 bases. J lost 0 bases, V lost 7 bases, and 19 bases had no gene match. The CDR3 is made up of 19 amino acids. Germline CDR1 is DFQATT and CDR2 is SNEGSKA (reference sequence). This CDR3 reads CSVRGAAGASPANTGELFF. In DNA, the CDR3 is TGCAGTGTCAGAGGGGCAGCGGGAGCCAGTCCAGCGAACACCGGGGAGCTGTTTTTT.

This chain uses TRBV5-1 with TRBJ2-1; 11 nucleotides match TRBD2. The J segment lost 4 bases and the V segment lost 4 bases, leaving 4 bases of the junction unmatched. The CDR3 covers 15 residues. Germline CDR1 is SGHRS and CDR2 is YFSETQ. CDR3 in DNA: TGCGCCAGCAGCATGGGACTAGCGGATTACAATGAGCAGTTCTTC. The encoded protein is CASSMGLADYNEQFF.

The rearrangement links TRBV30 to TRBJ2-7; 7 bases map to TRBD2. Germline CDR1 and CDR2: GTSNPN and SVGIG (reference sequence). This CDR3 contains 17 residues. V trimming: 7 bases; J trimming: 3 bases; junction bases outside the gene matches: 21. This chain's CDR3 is CASTRGGSPLMNYEQYF. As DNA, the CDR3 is TGTGCCTCCACTCGCGGGGGTAGCCCCTTAATGAACTACGAGCAGTACTTC.

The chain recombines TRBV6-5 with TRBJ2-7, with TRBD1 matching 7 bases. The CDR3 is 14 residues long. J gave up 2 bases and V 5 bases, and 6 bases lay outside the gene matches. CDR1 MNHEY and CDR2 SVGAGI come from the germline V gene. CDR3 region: CASSHPTGPYEQYF. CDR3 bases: TGTGCCAGCAGTCACCCGACAGGGCCCTACGAGCAGTACTTC.